Listed below are T cell receptor beta chains from one sample, sequenced in a study of tumor-infiltrating lymphocytes in primary liver carcinoma. One entry per CDR3 protein, called by TCRdb with MiXCR from the multiplex PCR reads. The sample records some 20,000 distinct CDR3 sequences, 65% to 85% being singletons. The specimen was liver tumor tissue from sampling region 4. These receptors all stem from a woman in her 30s with primary liver carcinoma and hepatitis B virus infection. Each CDR3 is given with its conserved first and last residue. The order of the fields is clone size, D gene, J gene, V gene, CDR3 protein, CDR3 DNA. The D gene is left open where the match is weak. The size field is filled for only some rows; it gives once, few, many or a size class.

>NA|NA|TRBJ2-1|TRBV29-1
CSATTEVSSNEQFF
TGCAGCGCCACGACTGAAGTAAGTTCCAATGAGCAGTTCTTC
>NA|NA|TRBJ2-5|TRBV10-3
CAISESATRQETYYF
TGTGCCATCAGTGAGTCGGCTACCAGACAAGAGACGTACTACTTC
>NA|NA|TRBJ1-2|TRBV4-3
CASSLDWGRVKGCTF
TGCGCCAGCAGCCTAGATTGGGGCAGGGTGAAAGGCTGCACCTTC
>NA|TRBD1|TRBJ1-2|TRBV12-3/TRBV12-4
CTSSPTGASNYDYTF
TGTACCAGCAGTCCAACAGGGGCCAGTAACTATGACTACACTTTC
>NA|NA|TRBJ2-1|TRBV2
CASLVGSYNEQFF
TGTGCCAGTCTAGTCGGCTCCTACAATGAGCAGTTCTTC
>few|TRBD2|TRBJ2-3|TRBV7-8
CASSLEEASGSTDTQCF
TGTGCCAGCAGCTTAGAAGAGGCTAGCGGGAGCACAGATACGCAATGTTTT
>NA|NA|TRBJ2-3|TRBV6-5
CASSPRPVDTHYF
TGTGCCAGCAGCCCCCGACCCGTAGATACACATTATTTT
>NA|TRBD1|TRBJ1-1|TRBV11-2
CASSARDRGRKRWSNTEVFF
TGTGCCAGCAGCGCTCGGGACAGGGGTCGCAAGAGGTGGAGTAACACTGAGGTTTTCTTC
>NA|NA|TRBJ1-1|TRBV4-2
CANSPVERRGYTEAFF
TGTGCCAACAGCCCCGTCGAGAGGAGAGGGTACACTGAAGCTTTCTTT
>NA|NA|TRBJ2-6|TRBV15
CATSRDSLSFSGANVLTF
TGTGCCACCAGCAGGGACAGTCTATCGTTCTCTGGGGCCAACGTCCTGACTTTC
>NA|NA|TRBJ2-7|TRBV11-2
CGSSLGISGSYEQYF
TGTGGCAGCAGCTTAGGAATTAGTGGTTCCTACGAGCAGTACTTC
>NA|TRBD2|TRBJ2-1|TRBV4-3
CASNQDWDYACNKQFF
TGCGCCAGCAACCAAGATTGGGACTACGCCTGCAATAAGCAGTTCTTC
>NA|NA|TRBJ1-4|TRBV4-2
CGSSQDRGKLLF
TGTGGCAGCAGCCAAGATAGGGGAAAACTGCTTTTT
>NA|NA|TRBJ2-2|TRBV4-1
CTSSLTKKWTSNTGELLF
TGCACCAGCAGCCTGACTAAGAAATGGACGTCGAACACCGGGGAGCTGTTATTT
>few|TRBD2|TRBJ2-7|TRBV11-2
CASSLASGNNEQYF
TGTGCCAGCAGCCTAGCTAGCGGGAATAACGAGCAGTACTTC
>NA|NA|TRBJ2-7|TRBV7-9
CASSLGGLSYDQYF
TGTGCTAGCAGCTTGGGAGGCCTCTCCTACGATCAGTACTTC
>NA|NA|TRBJ1-1|TRBV29-1
CSVGGYSVTKAFF
TGCAGCGTTGGCGGGTATTCTGTGACTAAAGCCTTCTTT
>NA|NA|TRBJ2-2|TRBV6-5
CASQCRLVGVVRGELFF
TGTGCCAGCCAGTGCCGGCTAGTGGGAGTGGTTCGTGGGGAGTTGTTTTTT
>NA|NA|TRBJ2-3|TRBV6-5
CASSSHRVTDTQYF
TGTGCCAGCAGTTCGCACAGGGTAACTGATACGCAGTATTTT
>few|TRBD2|TRBJ2-7|TRBV4-3
CAISQDRWTRREQYF
TGCGCCATCAGCCAAGATCGATGGACAAGGCGGGAGCAGTACTTT
>NA|NA|TRBJ2-1|TRBV4-1
CSSSQESLTGYNGQFF
TGCTCCAGCAGCCAAGAGTCATTGACAGGATACAATGGGCAGTTCTTC
>NA|TRBD1|TRBJ2-5|TRBV12-3/TRBV12-4
CASSFRTGGARETRYF
TGTGCCAGTAGTTTTCGTACAGGGGGAGCACGAGAGACCCGGTACTTC
>large|NA|TRBJ2-2|TRBV6-1
CASSETLPGGAANTGELFF
TGTGCCAGCAGTGAAACCCTTCCCGGGGGCGCCGCGAACACCGGGGAGCTGTTTTTT
>few|NA|TRBJ1-5|TRBV20-1
CSARSGTRGSQPQHF
TGCAGTGCTCGATCCGGGACCCGTGGTAGTCAGCCCCAGCATTTT
>NA|NA|TRBJ1-3|TRBV30
CAWNRNIIYF
TGTGCCTGGAACCGGAACATCATATATTTT
>NA|NA|TRBJ2-1|TRBV2
CAGLVSSYNERFF
TGTGCAGGTCTAGTCAGCTCCTACAATGAACGGTTCTTC
>NA|TRBD2|TRBJ2-3|TRBV11-2
CTSSLTTSGRAGRDMQYF
TGTACCAGCAGCTTAACTACTAGCGGGAGGGCGGGGCGAGATATGCAGTATTTT
>many|TRBD1|TRBJ2-2|TRBV20-1
CSARGTGGAGRELSF
TGCAGTGCTAGAGGGACAGGGGGCGCAGGCCGGGAGCTGTCTTTT
>NA|NA|TRBJ2-1|TRBV12-3/TRBV12-4
CARSPGQERFF
TGTGCCAGGAGTCCGGGACAAGAGCGGTTCTTC
>NA|NA|TRBJ1-1|TRBV11-1
CTSSLVQGYTEAFF
TGTACCAGCAGCCTCGTGCAGGGCTACACTGAAGCTTTCTTT
>NA|NA|TRBJ2-1|TRBV30
CAWSGDCSSYDEQFF
TGTGCCTGGAGTGGGGACTGCTCCTCCTACGATGAGCAGTTCTTC
>NA|NA|TRBJ2-3|TRBV11-2
CASSLDRGDTQYF
TGTGCCAGCAGCTTAGATCGAGGAGATACGCAGTATTTT
>NA|NA|TRBJ2-1|TRBV11-2
CASRLGWTYNEQFF
TGTGCCAGCAGGTTAGGCTGGACCTACAATGAGCAGTTCTTC
>NA|NA|TRBJ1-1|TRBV9
CASSIAGGGNTEAFF
TGCGCCAGCAGCATAGCTGGTGGGGGAAACACTGAAGCTTTCTTT
>few|NA|TRBJ2-7|TRBV11-2
CAGSSYPGPYVYESYF
TGTGCCGGCAGCTCATATCCGGGTCCCTACGTCTACGAGTCGTACTTC
>NA|NA|TRBJ1-5|TRBV28
CTTRWGSDGPQHF
TGTACTACCAGGTGGGGCTCGGATGGTCCCCAGCATTTT
>NA|TRBD2|TRBJ2-7|TRBV30
CAWRGLARKSYEQHF
TGTGCCTGGAGGGGACTAGCGCGGAAGTCCTACGAGCAGCACTTC
>once|NA|TRBJ2-1|TRBV7-9
CASSLEGARGNEQFF
TGTGCCAGCAGCTTGGAGGGGGCTAGGGGCAATGAGCAGTTCTTC
>NA|NA|TRBJ2-2|TRBV7-8
CASRSKGRKNTGELFF
TGTGCCAGCAGATCTAAGGGACGGAAGAACACCGGGGAGCTGTTTTTT